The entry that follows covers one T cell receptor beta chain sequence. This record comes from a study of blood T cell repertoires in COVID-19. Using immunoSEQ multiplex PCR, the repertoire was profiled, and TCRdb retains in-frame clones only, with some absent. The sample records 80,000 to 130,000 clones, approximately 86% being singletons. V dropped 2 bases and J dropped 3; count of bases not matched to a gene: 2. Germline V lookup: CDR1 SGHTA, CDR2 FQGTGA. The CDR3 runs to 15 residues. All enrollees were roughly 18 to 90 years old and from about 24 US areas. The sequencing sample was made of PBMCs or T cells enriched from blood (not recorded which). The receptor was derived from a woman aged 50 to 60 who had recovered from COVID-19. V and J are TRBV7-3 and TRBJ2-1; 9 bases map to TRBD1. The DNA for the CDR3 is TGTGCCAGCAGCTTAGGGACAGGGATCTACAATGAGCAGTTCTTC. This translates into CASSLGTGIYNEQFF. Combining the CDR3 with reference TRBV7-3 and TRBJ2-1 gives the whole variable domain GAGVSQTPSNKVTEKGKYVELRCDPISGHTALYWYRQSLGQGPEFLIYFQGTGAADDSGLPNDRFFAVRPEGSVSTLKIQRTERGDSAVYLCASSLGTGIYNEQFFGPGTRLTVL.